The clone carrying this T cell receptor (beta chain) showed up just a few times. The data were taken from a study of identical twins. Trimming removed 0 bases from V and 3 bases from J, with 8 bases in between. This CDR3 is built from 13 residues. Germline-derived CDR1 and CDR2 are DFQATT and SNEGSKA (reference sequence). Carrying unique molecular identifiers, the cDNA also gained a universal primer site through template switching. TCRdb reanalysed the 5' RACE reads using MiXCR and keeps one entry per CDR3 protein. The sample includes some 210,000 distinct CDR3 sequences, about 15% of them seen just once. In every case, the donor was a healthy Caucasian. The sample also formed part of further work on T cells expressing NK-cell markers.

This receptor was identified in a woman between 18 and 29 years old in good health. Sequencing was done on a sample of CD8+ T cells sorted from blood. V and J are TRBV20-1 and TRBJ1-2; D perhaps matches TRBD1 (5 bases). The CDR3 coding sequence is TGCAGTGCTAGAGATTCGGGGGACTATGGCTACACCTTC. Its protein is CSARDSGDYGYTF.